This TCR beta chain was sequenced during a study of cytomegalovirus exposure and HLA in healthy donors. The primer mix had 60 Vbeta and 13 Jbeta primers. The data were produced by immunoSEQ multiplex PCR, yet TCRdb's version contains in-frame clones alone and is incomplete. The repertoire holds about 140,000 clones, with approximately 80% as singletons. Study-level points and caveats: Later work showed greater clonal expansion in HLA-associated TCR beta chains than in equally common others.

The V and J ends lost 11 bases and 3 bases, in that order; junction bases with no gene match: 4. The CDR3 has 14 residues. Germline V gene data show CDR1 as SNHLY and CDR2 as FYNNEI. This clone was recorded only once. Its antigen is unidentified. Specimen: PBMCs. This chain connects TRBV2 to TRBJ2-2, with 12 bases matching TRBD1. This receptor was obtained from a middle-aged man in good health and CMV-seronegative. The CDR3 spells CAGGQGADTGELFF. The DNA of the CDR3 is TGTGCCGGGGGACAGGGGGCCGACACCGGGGAGCTGTTTTTT.